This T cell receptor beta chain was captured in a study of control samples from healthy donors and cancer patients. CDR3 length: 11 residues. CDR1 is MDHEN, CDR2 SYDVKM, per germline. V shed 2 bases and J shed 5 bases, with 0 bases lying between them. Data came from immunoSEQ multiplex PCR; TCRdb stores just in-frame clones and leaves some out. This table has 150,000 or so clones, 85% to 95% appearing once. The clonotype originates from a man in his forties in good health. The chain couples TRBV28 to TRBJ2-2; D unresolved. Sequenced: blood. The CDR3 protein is CASSLTGELFF. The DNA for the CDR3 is TGTGCCAGCAGTTTAACCGGGGAGCTGTTTTTT.